The 10 T cell receptor beta chains listed next were all sequenced from one sample in a study of blood T cell repertoires in COVID-19. The method was immunoSEQ multiplex PCR; TCRdb's version includes in-frame clones alone and lacks a portion of them. The profile covers 75,000 to 95,000 clones, with about 80% appearing a single time and approximately 12% taken by the ten largest. Source material: peripheral blood. Receptors were obtained from a middle-aged woman with active or convalescent COVID-19.

This clone was seen a handful of times. This chain links TRBV7-9 with TRBJ2-7, with TRBD1 matching 7 bases. Germline trimming cut 5 bases from V and 4 bases from J; bases unmatched to any gene: 5. This CDR3 is 13 amino acids long. The germline gives CDR1 SEHNR, CDR2 FQNEAQ (reference sequence). The CDR3 is CASSLGTEYEQYF. CDR3 coding DNA: TGTGCCAGCAGCCTCGGGACAGAATACGAGCAGTACTTC.

The V call is TRBV7-3, the J call TRBJ1-2; 7 bases are a match to TRBD1. The CDR3 totals 13 residues. Germline CDR1 SGHTA, CDR2 FQGTGA. V shed 4 bases, J shed 6 bases, and the junction held 5 bases outside the gene matches. The CDR3 region is CASSSRTGDGYTF. The DNA of the CDR3 is TGTGCCAGCAGCTCCCGAACAGGGGATGGCTACACCTTC.

This chain links TRBV9 with TRBJ1-5; no clear D. CDR3 length: 15 residues. In germline, CDR1 is SGDLS, CDR2 YYNGEE. Trimming removed 1 base at V and 0 bases at J, with 8 bases between. CDR3 sequence: CASSVSGNSNQPQHF. In DNA, the CDR3 is TGTGCCAGCAGCGTATCGGGGAATAGCAATCAGCCCCAGCATTTT.

This chain joins TRBV5-5 and TRBJ2-4, with D possibly TRBD2 on 7 matching bases. CDR3 length: 15 residues. Germline V CDR1 and CDR2: SGHKS, YYEKEE (reference sequence). The V and J ends lost 3 bases and 3 bases respectively, with 13 bases between them. CDR3 coding DNA: TGTGCCAGCAGCTCCAACAGGGACTACAAAAACATTCAGTACTTC. Translating gives CASSSNRDYKNIQYF.

The rearrangement links TRBV6-6 to TRBJ1-5; D gene uncertain. Trimming removed 2 bases at V and 0 bases at J, with 11 bases between. Germline V gene sequence: CDR1 MNHNY, CDR2 SVGAGI (reference sequence). The CDR3 runs to 16 residues. CDR3 nucleotides: TGTGCCAGCAGTTACCCGGAGCTTTATAGCAATCAGCCCCAGCATTTT. Its protein is CASSYPELYSNQPQHF.

V usage is TRBV29-1 and J usage is TRBJ2-1, with no clear D. CDR3 length equals 11 residues. The germline V gene has CDR1 SQVTM and CDR2 ANQGSEA. With 6 bases removed from V and 2 bases from J, the gap between germline ends came to 5 bases. The CDR3 sequence is CSVTTYNEQFF. In DNA form, the CDR3 reads TGCAGCGTCACAACCTACAATGAGCAGTTCTTC.

The CDR3 protein is CASRHSLQGQPQHF. The CDR3 bases are TGTGCCAGCAGGCACTCATTACAGGGTCAGCCCCAGCATTTT. V is TRBV2 and J is TRBJ1-5; the D gene is possibly TRBD1 (6 bases). This CDR3 contains 14 residues. CDR1 is SNHLY and CDR2 is FYNNEI in the germline V gene. Trimming took off 6 bases at V and 6 bases at J, with 15 bases between the two ends.

The chain recombines TRBV5-4 with TRBJ2-2; TRBD2 is a possible D gene (6 bases). V was trimmed by 4 bases and J by 1 base, leaving 11 bases between them. The germline V gene encodes CDR1 SGHNT and CDR2 YYREEE (reference sequence). The CDR3 covers 15 residues. CDR3 in amino acids: CASSLGGGNTGELFF. CDR3 sequence (DNA): TGTGCCAGCAGCCTCGGGGGTGGGAACACCGGGGAGCTGTTTTTT.

V is TRBV7-8 and J is TRBJ2-5; D might be TRBD2 (6 bases). CDR1 is SGHVS, CDR2 FQNEAQ, per germline. Deletions cut 1 base from V and 1 base from J, with 10 bases between. The CDR3 extends over 15 amino acids. The DNA for the CDR3 is TGTGCCAGCAGCTTAGAATACGGGGGCCAAGAGACCCAGTACTTC. It codes for CASSLEYGGQETQYF.

V usage is TRBV5-1 and J usage is TRBJ1-6, with 9 bases that match TRBD1. Germline values: CDR1 SGHRS, CDR2 YFSETQ. The CDR3 has 15 amino acids. The trim removed 4 bases at V and 6 bases at J, leaving 5 bases unmatched. The CDR3 bases are TGCGCCAGCAGCCATTCGGACAGGGGTAATTCACCCCTCCACTTT. This codes for CASSHSDRGNSPLHF.